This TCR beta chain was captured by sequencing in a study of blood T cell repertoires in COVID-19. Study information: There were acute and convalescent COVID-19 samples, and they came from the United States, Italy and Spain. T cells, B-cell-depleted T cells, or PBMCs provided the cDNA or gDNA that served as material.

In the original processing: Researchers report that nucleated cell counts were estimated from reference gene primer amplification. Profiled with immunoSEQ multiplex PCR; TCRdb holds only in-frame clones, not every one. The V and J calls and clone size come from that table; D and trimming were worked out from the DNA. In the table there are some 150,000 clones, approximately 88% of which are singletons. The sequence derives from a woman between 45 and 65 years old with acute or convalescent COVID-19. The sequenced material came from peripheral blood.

CDR3 sequence: CACPDRSDTEAFF. The CDR3 DNA sequence: TGTGCCTGCCCTGACAGGAGCGACACTGAAGCTTTCTTT. The V gene is TRBV30, the J gene TRBJ1-1, with D maybe TRBD1 (6 bases). This CDR3 is 13 amino acids long. V dropped 6 bases and J dropped 3 bases, with 14 bases sitting between them. CDR1 and CDR2 (germline): GTSNPN, SVGIG (reference sequence).